A selection of T cell receptor beta chains follows, all from one sample in a study of vaccination and CD4 T cells after COVID-19. TCRdb fed the PCR reads into MiXCR, producing one record per CDR3 protein. The data show 5,000 to 7,000 distinct CDR3 sequences, with approximately 40% seen just once and over 40% held by the top ten. Their recognized antigens are unknown. The sample consisted of CD4+ T cells from blood, cultured in vitro. These receptors originate from a human donor in good health. CDR3s include the opening cysteine and the closing phenylalanine or tryptophan. The D gene is left open where the match is weak. Clone sizes are given selectively: once, few, many, or a class where the clone is expanded.

v_gene: TRBV20-1; d_gene: TRBD1; j_gene: TRBJ2-1; abundance: few; CDR3nt: TGCAGTGGACAGGGGGCAGGGAATGAGCAGTTCTTC; CDR3aa: CSGQGAGNEQFF
v_gene: TRBV6-4; d_gene: .; j_gene: TRBJ2-6; abundance: few; CDR3nt: TGTGCCAGCAGCTCTTGGGGCTCTGGGGCCAACGTCCTGACTTTC; CDR3aa: CASSSWGSGANVLTF
v_gene: TRBV12-3/TRBV12-4; d_gene: .; j_gene: TRBJ2-7; abundance: .; CDR3nt: TGTGCCAGCAGTGGTAACTACGAGCAGTACTTT; CDR3aa: CASSGNYEQYF
v_gene: TRBV20-1; d_gene: TRBD1; j_gene: TRBJ1-1; abundance: few; CDR3nt: TGCAGTGCTAACAAACAGGGGATACCAGGCGGCGCTTTCTTT; CDR3aa: CSANKQGIPGGAFF
v_gene: TRBV6-1; d_gene: .; j_gene: TRBJ2-1; abundance: .; CDR3nt: TGTGCCATCGGGGGATACAATGAGCAGTTCTTC; CDR3aa: CAIGGYNEQFF
v_gene: TRBV6-4; d_gene: TRBD2; j_gene: TRBJ2-1; abundance: .; CDR3nt: TGTGCCAGCAGCGCCGGGACTAGAGAACACGATGAGCAGTTCTTC; CDR3aa: CASSAGTREHDEQFF
v_gene: TRBV18; d_gene: .; j_gene: TRBJ1-5; abundance: .; CDR3nt: TGTGCCAGCTCACCGGAATCGGGCCTCAATCAGCCCCAGCATTTT; CDR3aa: CASSPESGLNQPQHF
v_gene: TRBV6-1; d_gene: .; j_gene: TRBJ2-5; abundance: .; CDR3nt: TGTGCCAGCAGTGAAACGGGGGCCCAAGAGACCCAGTACTTC; CDR3aa: CASSETGAQETQYF
v_gene: TRBV12-3/TRBV12-4; d_gene: .; j_gene: TRBJ1-5; abundance: few; CDR3nt: TGTGCCAGCAGTCTCACGGGTCGGCCCCAGCATTTT; CDR3aa: CASSLTGRPQHF
v_gene: TRBV29-1; d_gene: TRBD1; j_gene: TRBJ1-1; abundance: .; CDR3nt: TGCAGCGCTTTACAGGGGATAGGGGAAGCTTTCTTT; CDR3aa: CSALQGIGEAFF
v_gene: TRBV29-1; d_gene: .; j_gene: TRBJ1-1; abundance: once; CDR3nt: TGCAGCGTTGCCACAGGGATAAACACTGAAGCTTTCTTT; CDR3aa: CSVATGINTEAFF
v_gene: TRBV12-3/TRBV12-4; d_gene: .; j_gene: TRBJ2-7; abundance: .; CDR3nt: TGTGCCAGCAGTGGGCAAGGGAGCCGCTACGAGCAGTACTTC; CDR3aa: CASSGQGSRYEQYF
v_gene: TRBV5-1; d_gene: .; j_gene: TRBJ1-2; abundance: .; CDR3nt: TGCGCCAGCAGCTTGGGAGCAAACTATGGCTACACCTTC; CDR3aa: CASSLGANYGYTF
v_gene: TRBV7-9; d_gene: TRBD2; j_gene: TRBJ2-1; abundance: .; CDR3nt: TGTGCCAGCAGCTTATTACGAGCGGGGGGAGGGGTACACAATGAGCAGTTCTTC; CDR3aa: CASSLLRAGGGVHNEQFF
v_gene: TRBV27; d_gene: .; j_gene: TRBJ1-5; abundance: .; CDR3nt: TGTGCCAGCAGTTTATCGTGGGGGGGCGGGACCCAGCATTTT; CDR3aa: CASSLSWGGGTQHF
v_gene: TRBV20-1; d_gene: .; j_gene: TRBJ2-2; abundance: few; CDR3nt: TGCAGTGCTATGTCCGGGCGCGACACCGGGGAGCTGTTTTTT; CDR3aa: CSAMSGRDTGELFF
v_gene: TRBV6-1; d_gene: TRBD1; j_gene: TRBJ2-2; abundance: few; CDR3nt: TGTGCCAGCAGTCCCGGGACAGGGGGCTGGGGGGAGCTGTTTTTT; CDR3aa: CASSPGTGGWGELFF
v_gene: TRBV10-2; d_gene: .; j_gene: TRBJ2-7; abundance: .; CDR3nt: TGCGCCAGCAAAGAGGGTCAGTTGTACGAGCAGTACTTC; CDR3aa: CASKEGQLYEQYF
v_gene: TRBV7-6; d_gene: TRBD2; j_gene: TRBJ2-5; abundance: .; CDR3nt: TGTGCCAGCAGCTTGGGTTTGACTAGCGGAGTTCAAGAGACCCAGTACTTC; CDR3aa: CASSLGLTSGVQETQYF
v_gene: TRBV24-1; d_gene: TRBD2; j_gene: TRBJ2-1; abundance: .; CDR3nt: TGTGCCACCAGTCGCGGGGGGGCCAGCGAGCAGTTCTTC; CDR3aa: CATSRGGASEQFF
v_gene: TRBV9; d_gene: .; j_gene: TRBJ2-5; abundance: .; CDR3nt: TGTGCCAGCACCCGTAACCCTGAGAAAGAGACCCAGTACTTC; CDR3aa: CASTRNPEKETQYF
v_gene: TRBV21-1; d_gene: .; j_gene: TRBJ2-5; abundance: .; CDR3nt: TGTGCCAGCAGCGTAGGGGCGGGGGGCGGCCAAGAGACCCAGTACTTC; CDR3aa: CASSVGAGGGQETQYF
v_gene: TRBV15; d_gene: .; j_gene: TRBJ2-5; abundance: few; CDR3nt: TGTGCCACCAGCATGTACCGTCAAGAGACCCAGTACTTC; CDR3aa: CATSMYRQETQYF
v_gene: TRBV7-6; d_gene: .; j_gene: TRBJ1-5; abundance: .; CDR3nt: TGTGCTAGCAGACATAAGCATTTT; CDR3aa: CASRHKHF
v_gene: TRBV6-4; d_gene: TRBD2; j_gene: TRBJ2-3; abundance: .; CDR3nt: TGTGCCAGCAGTGTATCGGGGGGGGCGGCAGATACGCAGTATTTT; CDR3aa: CASSVSGGAADTQYF
v_gene: TRBV7-9; d_gene: TRBD1; j_gene: TRBJ1-1; abundance: few; CDR3nt: TGTGCCAGCAGCCCGCAGGGGGCCTCAGGCGCTGAAGCTTTCTTT; CDR3aa: CASSPQGASGAEAFF
v_gene: TRBV19; d_gene: TRBD1; j_gene: TRBJ1-2; abundance: few; CDR3nt: TGTGCCAGTAGTAGGATACAGGGGATCGGCTACACCTTC; CDR3aa: CASSRIQGIGYTF
v_gene: TRBV6-5; d_gene: .; j_gene: TRBJ2-7; abundance: .; CDR3nt: TGTGCCAGCAGTTCACAAGCATACGAGCAGTACTTC; CDR3aa: CASSSQAYEQYF
v_gene: TRBV12-3/TRBV12-4; d_gene: .; j_gene: TRBJ1-1; abundance: few; CDR3nt: TGTGCCAGCAGTGGGACCGGGAAGAACACTGAAGCTTTCTTT; CDR3aa: CASSGTGKNTEAFF
v_gene: TRBV6-1; d_gene: .; j_gene: TRBJ1-5; abundance: few; CDR3nt: TGTGCCAGCGGGGGACACCTCAATCAGCCCCAGCATTTT; CDR3aa: CASGGHLNQPQHF
v_gene: TRBV28; d_gene: .; j_gene: TRBJ1-2; abundance: .; CDR3nt: TGTGCCAGCAGTTTTATGGACTATGGCTACACCTTC; CDR3aa: CASSFMDYGYTF